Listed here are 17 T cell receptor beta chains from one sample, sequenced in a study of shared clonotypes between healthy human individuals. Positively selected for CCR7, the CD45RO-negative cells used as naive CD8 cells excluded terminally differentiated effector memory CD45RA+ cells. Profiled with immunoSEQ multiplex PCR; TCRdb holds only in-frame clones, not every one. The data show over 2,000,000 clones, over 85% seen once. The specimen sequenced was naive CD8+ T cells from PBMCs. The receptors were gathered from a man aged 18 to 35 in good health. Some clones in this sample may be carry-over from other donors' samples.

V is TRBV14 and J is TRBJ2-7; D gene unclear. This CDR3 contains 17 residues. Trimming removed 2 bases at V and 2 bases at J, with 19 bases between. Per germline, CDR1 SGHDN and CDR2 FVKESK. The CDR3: CASSQSGPGHHPYEQYF. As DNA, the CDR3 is TGTGCCAGCAGCCAATCCGGACCTGGCCACCACCCCTACGAGCAGTACTTC. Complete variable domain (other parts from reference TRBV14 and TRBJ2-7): EAGVTQFPSHSVIEKGQTVTLRCDPISGHDNLYWYRRVMGKEIKFLLHFVKESKQDESGMPNNRFLAERTGGTYSTLKVQPAELEDSGVYFCASSQSGPGHHPYEQYFGPGTRLTVT.

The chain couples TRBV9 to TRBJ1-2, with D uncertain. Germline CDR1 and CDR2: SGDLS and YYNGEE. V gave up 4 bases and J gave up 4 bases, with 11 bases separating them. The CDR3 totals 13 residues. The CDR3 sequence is CASSSVGVYGYTF. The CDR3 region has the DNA TGTGCCAGCAGCTCAGTCGGGGTCTATGGCTACACCTTC.

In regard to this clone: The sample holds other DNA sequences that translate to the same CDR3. CDR3: CASSQDSSNQPQHF. In nucleotides, the CDR3 is TGTGCCAGCAGTCAAGACAGTAGCAATCAGCCCCAGCATTTT. The gene calls are TRBV7-9 and TRBJ1-5; possibly TRBD1 for D (5 bases). The CDR3 length is 14 residues. From germline, CDR1 is SEHNR and CDR2 FQNEAQ (reference sequence). V shed 6 bases and J shed 0 bases, with 9 bases lying between them.

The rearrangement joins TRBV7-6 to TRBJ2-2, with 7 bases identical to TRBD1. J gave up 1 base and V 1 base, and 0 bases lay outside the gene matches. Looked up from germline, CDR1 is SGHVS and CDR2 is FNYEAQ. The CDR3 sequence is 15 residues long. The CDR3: CASSLDRGNTGELFF. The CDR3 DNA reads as TGTGCCAGCAGCTTAGACAGGGGGAACACCGGGGAGCTGTTTTTT.

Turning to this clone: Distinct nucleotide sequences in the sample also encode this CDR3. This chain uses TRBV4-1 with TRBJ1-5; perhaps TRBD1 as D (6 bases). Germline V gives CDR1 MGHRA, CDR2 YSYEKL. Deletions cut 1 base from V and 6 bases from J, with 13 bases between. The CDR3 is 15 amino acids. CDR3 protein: CASSQVGGIGQPQHF. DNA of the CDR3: TGCGCCAGCAGCCAAGTAGGGGGGATAGGTCAGCCCCAGCATTTT.

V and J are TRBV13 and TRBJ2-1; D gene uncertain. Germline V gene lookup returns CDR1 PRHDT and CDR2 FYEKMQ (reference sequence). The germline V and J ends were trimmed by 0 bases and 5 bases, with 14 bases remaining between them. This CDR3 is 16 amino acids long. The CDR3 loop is CASSLGLEKVHNEQFF. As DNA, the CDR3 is TGTGCCAGCAGCTTAGGGCTGGAAAAGGTGCACAATGAGCAGTTCTTC.

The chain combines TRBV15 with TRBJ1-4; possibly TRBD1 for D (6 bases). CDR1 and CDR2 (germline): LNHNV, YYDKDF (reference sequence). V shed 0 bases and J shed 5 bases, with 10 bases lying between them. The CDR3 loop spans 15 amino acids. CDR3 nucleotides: TGTGCCACCAGCAGAGACGACAGGATGAATGAAAAACTGTTTTTT. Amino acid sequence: CATSRDDRMNEKLFF.

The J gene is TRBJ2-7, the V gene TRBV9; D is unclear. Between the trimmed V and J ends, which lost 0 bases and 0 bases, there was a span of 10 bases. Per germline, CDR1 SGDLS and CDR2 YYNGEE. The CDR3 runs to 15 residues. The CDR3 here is CASSVDMSTSYEQYF. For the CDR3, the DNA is TGTGCCAGCAGCGTAGATATGAGTACCTCCTACGAGCAGTACTTC.

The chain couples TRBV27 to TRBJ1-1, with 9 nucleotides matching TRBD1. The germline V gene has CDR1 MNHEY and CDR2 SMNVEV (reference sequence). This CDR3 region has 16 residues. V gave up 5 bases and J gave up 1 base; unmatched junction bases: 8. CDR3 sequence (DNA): TGTGCCAGCAGTGCACACAGGGGGCTCCGGAACACTGAAGCTTTCTTT. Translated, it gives CASSAHRGLRNTEAFF.

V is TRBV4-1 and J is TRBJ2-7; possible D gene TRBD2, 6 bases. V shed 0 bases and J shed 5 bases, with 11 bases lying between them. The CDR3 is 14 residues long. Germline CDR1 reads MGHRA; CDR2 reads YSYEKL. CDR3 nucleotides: TGCGCCAGCAGCCAAGATAGCGGTTCGGACGAGCAGTACTTC. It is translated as CASSQDSGSDEQYF.

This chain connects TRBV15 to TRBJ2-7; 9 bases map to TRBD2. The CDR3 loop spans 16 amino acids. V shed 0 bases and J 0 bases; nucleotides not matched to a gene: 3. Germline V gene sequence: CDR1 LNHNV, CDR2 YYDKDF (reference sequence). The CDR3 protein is CATSRDLSGSSYEQYF. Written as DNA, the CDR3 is TGTGCCACCAGCAGAGATCTTAGCGGGAGCTCCTACGAGCAGTACTTC.

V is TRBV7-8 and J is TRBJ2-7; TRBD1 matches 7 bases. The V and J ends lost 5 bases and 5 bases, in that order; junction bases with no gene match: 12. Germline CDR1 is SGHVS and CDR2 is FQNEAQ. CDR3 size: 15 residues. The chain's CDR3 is CASSARQGIYNEQYF. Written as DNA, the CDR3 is TGTGCCAGCAGCGCCCGACAGGGAATCTACAACGAGCAGTACTTC. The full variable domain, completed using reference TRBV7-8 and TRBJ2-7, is GAGVSQSPRYKVAKRGQDVALRCDPISGHVSLFWYQQALGQGPEFLTYFQNEAQLDKSGLPSDRFFAERPEGSVSTLKIQRTQQEDSAVYLCASSARQGIYNEQYFGPGTRLTVT.

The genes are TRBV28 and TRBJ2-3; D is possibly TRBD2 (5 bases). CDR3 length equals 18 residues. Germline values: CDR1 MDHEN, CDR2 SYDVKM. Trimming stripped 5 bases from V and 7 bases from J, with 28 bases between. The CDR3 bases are TGTGCCAGCAGTCCTCGGGGAACCCGGCTCTCCCCAGAATATACGCAGTATTTT. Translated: CASSPRGTRLSPEYTQYF. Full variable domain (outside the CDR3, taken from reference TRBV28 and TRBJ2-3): DVKVTQSSRYLVKRTGEKVFLECVQDMDHENMFWYRQDPGLGLRLIYFSYDVKMKEKGDIPEGYSVSREKKERFSLILESASTNQTSMYLCASSPRGTRLSPEYTQYFGPGTRLTVL.

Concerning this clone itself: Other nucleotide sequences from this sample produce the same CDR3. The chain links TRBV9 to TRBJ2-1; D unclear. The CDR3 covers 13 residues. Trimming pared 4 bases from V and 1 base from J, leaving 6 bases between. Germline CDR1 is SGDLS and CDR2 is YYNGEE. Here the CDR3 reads CASSPPSYNEQFF. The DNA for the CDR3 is TGTGCCAGCAGCCCACCTTCCTACAATGAGCAGTTCTTC.

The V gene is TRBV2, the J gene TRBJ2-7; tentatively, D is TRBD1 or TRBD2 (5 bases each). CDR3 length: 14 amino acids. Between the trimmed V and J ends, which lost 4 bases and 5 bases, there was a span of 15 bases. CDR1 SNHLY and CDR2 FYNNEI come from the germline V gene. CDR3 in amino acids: CASSAQGLGDEQYF. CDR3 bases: TGTGCCAGCAGTGCGCAGGGTTTGGGGGACGAGCAGTACTTC. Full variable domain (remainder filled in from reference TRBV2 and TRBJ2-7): EPEVTQTPSHQVTQMGQEVILRCVPISNHLYFYWYRQILGQKVEFLVSFYNNEISEKSEIFDDQFSVERPDGSNFTLKIRSTKLEDSAMYFCASSAQGLGDEQYFGPGTRLTVT.

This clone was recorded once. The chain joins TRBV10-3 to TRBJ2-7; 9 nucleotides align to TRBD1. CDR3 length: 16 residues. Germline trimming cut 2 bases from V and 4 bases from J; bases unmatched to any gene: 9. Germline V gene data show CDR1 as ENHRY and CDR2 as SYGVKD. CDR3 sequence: CAISELHRDRVYEQYF. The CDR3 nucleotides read TGTGCCATCAGTGAGCTTCACCGGGACAGGGTGTACGAGCAGTACTTC.

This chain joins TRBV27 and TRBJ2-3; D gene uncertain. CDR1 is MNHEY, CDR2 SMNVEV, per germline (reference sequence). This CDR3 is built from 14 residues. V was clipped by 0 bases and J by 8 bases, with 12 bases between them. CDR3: CASSLSGLRGTQYF. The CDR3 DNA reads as TGTGCCAGCAGTTTATCTGGTCTTAGAGGTACGCAGTATTTT.